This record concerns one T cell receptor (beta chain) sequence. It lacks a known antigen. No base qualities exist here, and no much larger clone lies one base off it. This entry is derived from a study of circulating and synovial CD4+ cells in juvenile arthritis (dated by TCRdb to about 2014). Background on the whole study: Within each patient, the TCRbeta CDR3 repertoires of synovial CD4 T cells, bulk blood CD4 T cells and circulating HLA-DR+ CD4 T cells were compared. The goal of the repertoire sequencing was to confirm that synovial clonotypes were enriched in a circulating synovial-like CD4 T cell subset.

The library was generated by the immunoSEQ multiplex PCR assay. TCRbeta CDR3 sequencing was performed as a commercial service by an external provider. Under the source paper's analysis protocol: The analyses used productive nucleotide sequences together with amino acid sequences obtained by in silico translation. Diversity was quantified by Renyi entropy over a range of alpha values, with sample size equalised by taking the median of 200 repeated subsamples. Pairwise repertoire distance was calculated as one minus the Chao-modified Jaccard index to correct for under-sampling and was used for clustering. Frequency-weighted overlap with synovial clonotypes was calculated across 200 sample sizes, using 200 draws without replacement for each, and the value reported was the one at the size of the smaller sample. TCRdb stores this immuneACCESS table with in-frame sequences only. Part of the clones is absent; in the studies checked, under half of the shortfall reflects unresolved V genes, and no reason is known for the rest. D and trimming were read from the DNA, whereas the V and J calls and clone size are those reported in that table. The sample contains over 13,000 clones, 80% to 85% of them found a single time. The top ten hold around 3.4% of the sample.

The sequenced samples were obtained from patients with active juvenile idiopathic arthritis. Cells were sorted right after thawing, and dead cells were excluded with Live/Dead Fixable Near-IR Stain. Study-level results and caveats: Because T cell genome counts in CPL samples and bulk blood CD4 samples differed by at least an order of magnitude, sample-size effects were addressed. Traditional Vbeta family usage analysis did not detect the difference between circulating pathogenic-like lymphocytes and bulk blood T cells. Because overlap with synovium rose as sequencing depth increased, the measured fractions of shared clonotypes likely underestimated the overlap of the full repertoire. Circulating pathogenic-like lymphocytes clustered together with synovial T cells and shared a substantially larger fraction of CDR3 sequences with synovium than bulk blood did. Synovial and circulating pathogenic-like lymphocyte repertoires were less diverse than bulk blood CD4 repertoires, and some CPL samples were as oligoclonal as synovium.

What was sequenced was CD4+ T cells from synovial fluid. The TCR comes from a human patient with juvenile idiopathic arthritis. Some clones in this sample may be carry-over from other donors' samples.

The nucleotides read TGTGCCAGCAGTTCAGGGGGCGCGGGCACCGGGGAGCTGTTTTTT. This is translated as CASSSGGAGTGELFF. This receptor chain uses TRBV6-5 and TRBJ2-2, and 8 bases in between align with TRBD1. CDR1 MNHEY and CDR2 SVGAGI were looked up in the germline V gene. The CDR3 starts with the cysteine, ends with the phenylalanine, and has 15 residues. Only the CDR3 DNA stays, 45 bases, in frame from base 1. Germline trimming amounts to 4 bases on V and 4 bases on J, with 5 as the count of junction bases outside the gene matches.